This T cell receptor (beta chain) was recorded in a study of cytomegalovirus exposure and HLA in healthy donors. Study-wide findings and caveats: Common viral pathogens seemed to be connected with several of the most significant clusters, according to a later analysis.

The PCR contained 60 Vbeta and 13 Jbeta primers. Repertoires were generated with immunoSEQ multiplex PCR, while TCRdb's copy carries only in-frame clones and drops some. The sample consists of 150,000 to 200,000 clones, around nine tenths of them appearing once. On this clone itself: The antigen is unknown.

The sequenced material came from PBMCs. The sequence was collected from a woman aged 18-29 years in good health and CMV-seronegative.

The CDR3 nucleotides are TGTGCCAGCAGCTTGGGTATTAGCGGGCAAGAGACCCAGTACTTC. This codes for CASSLGISGQETQYF. The rearrangement links TRBV5-4 to TRBJ2-5; 7 bases line up with TRBD2. This CDR3 spans 15 amino acids. CDR1 is SGHNT and CDR2 is YYREEE in the germline V gene (reference sequence). V shed 0 bases and J 2 bases; nucleotides not matched to a gene: 4.